Following are 24 T cell receptor beta chains from one sample sequenced in a study of CD8+ T cells in alopecia areata. Patients with alopecia areata provided lesional scalp punch biopsies as well as peripheral blood. Sequencing relied on a cDNA template that was reverse transcribed from extracted RNA. The method was immunoSEQ multiplex PCR; TCRdb's version includes in-frame clones alone and lacks a portion of them. The sample holds over 15,000 clones, approximately 70% seen once. The source material was skin, sampled at week 0. The receptors come from a human donor with alopecia areata.

The CDR3 bases are TGTGCCAGCAGCTTAGTATCTGGGGGTACCTATAATTCACCCCTCCACTTT. Its protein product is CASSLVSGGTYNSPLHF. The chain couples TRBV7-8 to TRBJ1-6; tentative D call: TRBD1 (5 bases). The CDR3 covers 17 residues. The germline CDR1 and CDR2 sequences are SGHVS and FQNEAQ. The V end was cut by 1 base, the J end by 2 bases, with 12 bases between.

This clone was observed once. The genes are TRBV4-2 and TRBJ1-1, with D perhaps TRBD1 (5 bases). Germline V gene lookup returns CDR1 LGHNA and CDR2 YNFKEQ. The CDR3 has 17 residues. V dropped 8 bases and J dropped 0 bases, with 22 bases sitting between them. The CDR3 bases are TGTGCCAGCCGATACTTAATCGGGACCGATGTGAACACTGAAGCTTTCTTT. Translated, it gives CASRYLIGTDVNTEAFF.

The chain joins TRBV4-2 to TRBJ2-7; no clear D gene. The CDR3 totals 15 residues. CDR1 is LGHNA, CDR2 YNFKEQ, per germline. V lost 0 bases, J lost 1 base, and 10 bases lay in between. CDR3 sequence (DNA): TGTGCCAGCAGCCAAGATGGTCAGCCATCCTACGAGCAGTACTTC. It encodes CASSQDGQPSYEQYF.

The chain combines TRBV19 with TRBJ2-7, with 12 bases that match TRBD2. This CDR3 region has 17 residues. Germline CDR1 and CDR2: LNHDA and SQIVND (reference sequence). V shed 3 bases, J shed 6 bases, and the junction held 12 bases outside the gene matches. CDR3 in DNA: TGTGCCAGTAGTATGACCCCCTTGGGACTAGCGGGTCGCGAGCAGTACTTC. It codes for CASSMTPLGLAGREQYF.

This clone is classed as medium-sized. DNA of the CDR3: TGTGCCAGCAGTTACTCCCGACTAGCTGGAGAGACCCAGTACTTC. It translates to CASSYSRLAGETQYF. This chain joins TRBV6-5 and TRBJ2-5, with 7 nucleotides matching TRBD2. V lost 0 bases to trimming and J lost 4 bases; unmatched junction nucleotides: 5. Germline values: CDR1 MNHEY, CDR2 SVGAGI. The CDR3 length is 15 residues.

This clone was recorded only once. The gene calls are TRBV7-2 and TRBJ2-1, with 9 nucleotides matching TRBD1. The CDR3 runs to 16 residues. Looked up from germline, CDR1 is SGHTA and CDR2 is FQGNSA. The ends lost 5 bases at V and 2 bases at J; junction bases unmatched: 7. CDR3 bases: TGTGCCAGCAGCACCCAGGACAGGGGTACCTACAATGAGCAGTTCTTC. Protein: CASSTQDRGTYNEQFF. Drawing the rest from reference TRBV7-2 and TRBJ2-1, the complete variable domain is GAGVSQSPSNKVTEKGKDVELRCDPISGHTALYWYRQSLGQGLEFLIYFQGNSAPDKSGLPSDRFSAERTGGSVSTLTIQRTQQEDSAVYLCASSTQDRGTYNEQFFGPGTRLTVL.

This chain's CDR3 is CASSPGLSYQETQYF. Written as DNA, the CDR3 is TGTGCCTCCAGTCCGGGACTTAGCTACCAAGAGACCCAGTACTTC. The chain couples TRBV10-3 to TRBJ2-5, with D maybe TRBD2 (6 bases). This CDR3 is 15 amino acids long. Germline lookup yields CDR1 ENHRY and CDR2 SYGVKD. V was trimmed by 11 bases and J by 0 bases, leaving 19 bases between them.

The chain recombines TRBV11-2 with TRBJ1-1; possibly TRBD1 for D (6 bases). The CDR3 runs 14 residues. Trimming pared 0 bases from V and 4 bases from J, leaving 9 bases between. Germline CDR1 SGHAT, CDR2 FQNNGV. CDR3 DNA: TGTGCCAGCAGCTTAGAAGGGGGACTCACTGAAGCTTTCTTT. Translated: CASSLEGGLTEAFF.

The chain has TRBV29-1 and TRBJ2-3, with D possibly matching TRBD1 (6 bases). V lost 4 bases and J lost 6, with 11 bases in between. The CDR3 loop spans 12 amino acids. In germline, CDR1 is SQVTM, CDR2 ANQGSEA. The CDR3 DNA follows: TGCAGCGTTGGGAGACAGGTGGATACGCAGTATTTT. It yields the protein CSVGRQVDTQYF.

The gene calls are TRBV6-5 and TRBJ2-2; D is unresolved. Germline CDR1 and CDR2: MNHEY and SVGAGI. The CDR3 is 14 residues long. V lost 0 bases to trimming and J lost 1 base, with 3 bases between them. CDR3 coding DNA: TGTGCCAGCAGTTACTCAGAGAACACCGGGGAGCTGTTTTTT. This encodes CASSYSENTGELFF.

The chain links TRBV4-1 to TRBJ2-5; perhaps D is TRBD1 or TRBD2 (5 bases each). In germline, CDR1 is MGHRA, CDR2 YSYEKL. Deletions cut 0 bases from V and 4 bases from J, with 9 bases between. This CDR3 has 14 residues. Here the CDR3 DNA reads TGCGCCAGCAGCCAAGAAGGGGAGAGAGAGACCCAGTACTTC. The encoded protein is CASSQEGERETQYF.

The V and J genes are TRBV7-2 and TRBJ2-3; D is uncertain. CDR3 size: 13 residues. The ends were cut back, 3 bases at V and 0 bases at J, with 4 bases in the middle. Germline V gene data show CDR1 as SGHTA and CDR2 as FQGNSA. CDR3 coding DNA: TGTGCCAGCAGCTTTGCTAGCACAGATACGCAGTATTTT. This codes for CASSFASTDTQYF.

This clone occurred a few times. The chain links TRBV2 to TRBJ2-4, with D maybe TRBD2 (7 bases). V lost 6 bases and J lost 7, with 13 bases in between. Germline V lookup: CDR1 SNHLY, CDR2 FYNNEI. The CDR3 totals 13 residues. The CDR3 coding sequence is TGTGCCAGCAGCTCGGCGGGGGCCAACATTCAGTACTTC. Translated, it gives CASSSAGANIQYF.

This clone turned up a few times. The chain joins TRBV7-9 to TRBJ1-2; D gene uncertain. There are 14 residues in the CDR3. Germline CDR1 reads SEHNR; CDR2 reads FQNEAQ (reference sequence). V was trimmed by 5 bases and J by 6 bases, leaving 16 bases between them. The CDR3 DNA reads TGTGCCAGCAGCCCCCGGATCGAACTCGATGGCTACACCTTC. Its translation is CASSPRIELDGYTF.

The chain recombines TRBV6-1 with TRBJ1-2; TRBD1 agrees at 7 bases. Trimming at V came to 6 bases and at J to 3 bases, leaving 10 bases not matched to a gene. Germline V gives CDR1 MNHNS, CDR2 SASEGT. The CDR3 covers 15 residues. The CDR3 DNA reads TGTGCCAGCAGGGGGGGAGGGGGCGCAGACTATGGCTACACCTTC. Residues: CASRGGGGADYGYTF.

The CDR3 is CASSASGGQQFF. The CDR3 DNA reads as TGTGCCAGCAGCGCCAGCGGGGGTCAGCAGTTCTTC. V and J are TRBV7-9 and TRBJ2-1, with TRBD2 matching 8 bases. CDR3 size: 12 residues. V was pared by 5 bases and J by 11 bases, with 5 bases of the junction left unmatched. The germline gives CDR1 SEHNR, CDR2 FQNEAQ (reference sequence).

This clone was detected only a few times. The chain employs TRBV10-3 and TRBJ2-3, with TRBD1 as a possible D gene (6 bases). Germline values: CDR1 ENHRY, CDR2 SYGVKD. CDR3 length equals 13 residues. The V end was cut by 7 bases, the J end by 0 bases, with 8 bases between. The CDR3 bases are TGTGCCATCAAGGACAGTAGCACAGATACGCAGTATTTT. Residues: CAIKDSSTDTQYF.

The rearrangement joins TRBV5-1 to TRBJ2-7, with D perhaps being TRBD1 or TRBD2 (5 bases each). With 3 bases removed from V and 0 bases from J, the gap between germline ends came to 10 bases. Germline assignment: CDR1 SGHRS and CDR2 YFSETQ. The CDR3 runs to 14 residues. CDR3 sequence reads: CASSSAGSSYEQYF. DNA of the CDR3: TGCGCCAGCAGCTCGGCAGGGAGCTCCTACGAGCAGTACTTC.

The chain combines TRBV11-3 with TRBJ2-7; TRBD1 agrees at 7 bases. Germline values: CDR1 SGHNT, CDR2 YENEEA. The CDR3 totals 13 residues. Trimming took 4 bases from V and 5 from J; bases not matched to a gene: 5. CDR3 in DNA: TGTGCCAGCAGCTCGGGACAGTCCAACGAGCAGTACTTC. Translation gives CASSSGQSNEQYF.

This clone was counted between two and nine times. The chain couples TRBV23-1 to TRBJ2-7, with TRBD1 matching 7 bases. TRBV23-1 belongs to the ORF category, with a function that is uncertain. The CDR3 is 15 amino acids. The ends lost 4 bases at V and 4 bases at J; junction bases unmatched: 10. CDR3 in DNA: TGCGCCAGCAGTCCCCAGACAGGGTGTTCGTACGAGCAGTACTTC. This encodes CASSPQTGCSYEQYF.

A note on this clone: Germline is not matched at one junction end, which may reflect a read error. The gene calls are TRBV4-1 and TRBJ1-1; D is ambiguous. Germline V gives CDR1 MGHRA, CDR2 YSYEKL. This CDR3 has 16 residues. The CDR3 nucleotides are TGCGCCAGCAGTCAAGGTTTCAGCAGTTCGAACACTGAAGCTTTCTTT. Residues: CASSQGFSSSNTEAFF.

The J gene is TRBJ2-5, the V gene TRBV6-6, with TRBD2 matching 7 bases. The CDR3 sequence is 15 residues long. The germline V gene encodes CDR1 MNHNY and CDR2 SVGAGI (reference sequence). Trimming cost V 0 bases and J 4 bases; bases outside gene matches: 5. The CDR3 DNA is TGTGCCAGCAGTTACTCCCGACTAGCTGGAGAGACCCAGTACTTC. Its translation is CASSYSRLAGETQYF.

This clone was detected a few times. As DNA, the CDR3 is TGTGCCAGCAGCCCGGGATCAGGAAACACCATATATTTT. Residues: CASSPGSGNTIYF. The rearrangement uses TRBV14 and TRBJ1-3; D not certain. Germline CDR1 reads SGHDN; CDR2 reads FVKESK. The CDR3 length is 13 residues. V shed 4 bases and J shed 4 bases, with 8 bases lying between them.

This rearrangement joins TRBV30 to TRBJ2-6; possibly TRBD1 or TRBD2 for D (6 bases each). Germline V CDR1 and CDR2: GTSNPN, SVGIG (reference sequence). This CDR3 has 19 amino acids. Trimming left V 0 bases short and J 0 bases short, with 18 bases between. The CDR3 is CAWSVGFGGLSSGANVLTF. The CDR3 DNA is TGTGCCTGGAGTGTAGGTTTCGGGGGCCTTAGCTCTGGGGCCAACGTCCTGACTTTC. The full variable domain, completed using reference TRBV30 and TRBJ2-6, is SQTIHQWPATLVQPVGSPLSLECTVEGTSNPNLYWYRQAAGRGLQLLFYSVGIGQISSEVPQNLSASRPQDRQFILSSKKLLLSDSGFYLCAWSVGFGGLSSGANVLTFGAGSRLTVL.